This T cell receptor beta chain originates from a study of CD8 T cells in ankylosing spondylitis. Making the TCR beta libraries involved quantitative 5'-RACE with molecular barcodes. TCRdb processed the 5' RACE reads anew with MiXCR; each CDR3 protein has one entry. The sample consists of a few hundred thousand distinct CDR3 sequences, around 20% of them appearing once. General study results and limits: Within matched ankylosing spondylitis synovial fluid, disease-linked clones were reportedly significantly enriched. Earlier reports found some motif variants in synovial fluid and blood in reactive arthritis. Blood from ankylosing spondylitis patients appeared to carry a characteristic roughly 8-variant TCR beta motif. Within peripheral blood, clones linked to disease were CD8+ and relatively rare.

This clonotype was observed at least ten times. No antigen is known for it. J lost 0 bases, V lost 3 bases, and 7 bases had no gene match. CDR3 length: 17 residues. CDR1 and CDR2 (germline): MGHRA, YSYEKL. This TCR was sampled from a male donor with ankylosing spondylitis. Sequenced sample: blood, either unsorted or a sorted T cell fraction (not recorded which). This sequence joins TRBV4-1 and TRBJ2-3; 9 nucleotides match TRBD1. The CDR3 protein is CASSHPRTGDSTDTQYF. In nucleotides, the CDR3 is TGCGCCAGCAGCCACCCTCGGACAGGGGATAGCACAGATACGCAGTATTTT.